The 31 T cell receptor beta chains below were found in one sample sequenced in a study of shared clonotypes between healthy human individuals. Profiled with immunoSEQ multiplex PCR; TCRdb holds only in-frame clones, not every one. The sample has approximately 530,000 clones; 95% to 96% are singletons. Sequencing was carried out using naive CD4+ T cells sorted from blood. Subset described: CD45RA+ positively selected. These receptors came from a woman aged 25 to 39 in good health.

V is TRBV7-2 and J is TRBJ2-5; TRBD2 aligns across 11 bases. TRBJ2-7 matches the DNA end more closely, so the J call is doubtful. Per the germline V gene, CDR1 is SGHTA and CDR2 is FQGNSA. The CDR3 is made up of 17 amino acids. CDR3 nucleotides: TGTGCCAGCAGCTTAAGTGTTAGTAGCGGGAGGGCCCACGAGCAGTACTTC. Protein product: CASSLSVSSGRAHEQYF.

On this clone itself: This same CDR3 is encoded by further DNA sequences in the sample. The gene calls are TRBV5-1 and TRBJ1-2, with D perhaps TRBD1 (5 bases). Trimming cost V 0 bases and J 6 bases, with 6 bases left between them. The germline V gene encodes CDR1 SGHRS and CDR2 YFSETQ. The length of the CDR3 is 12 residues. CDR3 in DNA: TGCGCCAGCAGCTTGGGGGGCGATGGCTACACCTTC. Amino acids: CASSLGGDGYTF.

The chain couples TRBV6-4 to TRBJ1-5; D gene uncertain. This CDR3 contains 13 residues. Germline CDR1 is MRHNA and CDR2 is SNTAGT. Trimming removed 4 bases at V and 6 bases at J, with 10 bases between. The CDR3, as DNA: TGTGCCAGCAGTGTCAAGCCCGGTCAGCCCCAGCATTTT. Protein: CASSVKPGQPQHF.

This clone appeared a single time. The rearrangement joins TRBV7-9 to TRBJ2-2, with D hard to call. The germline CDR1 and CDR2 sequences are SEHNR and FQNEAQ (reference sequence). Trimming stripped 5 bases from V and 4 bases from J, with 2 bases between. CDR3 size: 11 residues. CDR3 loop: CASSGTGELFF. CDR3 nucleotide sequence: TGTGCCAGCAGCGGCACCGGGGAGCTGTTTTTT.

The chain links TRBV19 to TRBJ1-4; 8 bases are shared with TRBD1. The CDR3 sequence is 15 residues long. Germline lookup yields CDR1 LNHDA and CDR2 SQIVND (reference sequence). The J segment lost 8 bases and the V segment lost 5 bases, leaving 10 bases of the junction unmatched. CDR3: CASSGSARGQEKLFF. CDR3 nucleotide sequence: TGTGCCAGTAGTGGGAGTGCCAGGGGGCAGGAAAAACTGTTTTTT.

J is TRBJ2-3 and V is TRBV19; 9 nucleotides agree with TRBD1. There are 15 residues in the CDR3. Per germline, CDR1 LNHDA and CDR2 SQIVND (reference sequence). The J segment lost 3 bases and the V segment lost 6 bases, leaving 7 bases of the junction unmatched. This CDR3 reads CASRSETGGTDTQYF. DNA of the CDR3: TGTGCCAGTAGGTCGGAGACAGGGGGGACAGATACGCAGTATTTT.

This chain links TRBV5-6 with TRBJ2-7; 10 nucleotides agree with TRBD2. The length of the CDR3 is 15 residues. Losses at the gene ends were 1 base for V and 4 bases for J; bases not matched to a gene: 5. From germline, CDR1 is SGHDT and CDR2 YYEEEE. Written as DNA, the CDR3 is TGTGCCAGCAGCTTGTCTAGCGGGAGCTCGTACGAGCAGTACTTC. It yields the protein CASSLSSGSSYEQYF.

Worth noting for this clone: This same CDR3 is encoded by further DNA sequences in the sample. The chain couples TRBV5-1 to TRBJ1-1; D is uncertain. Trimming removed 0 bases from V and 0 bases from J, with 6 bases in between. The CDR3 spans 14 residues. CDR1 is SGHRS and CDR2 is YFSETQ in the germline V gene. CDR3 amino acids: CASSLGSVNTEAFF. Written as DNA, the CDR3 is TGCGCCAGCAGCTTGGGTTCGGTGAACACTGAAGCTTTCTTT.

The chain combines TRBV11-2 with TRBJ2-5; a weak D match, TRBD1 (5 bases). The tail of the sequence fits TRBJ2-7 better, so the J call may be wrong. The germline CDR1 and CDR2 sequences are SGHAT and FQNNGV. CDR3 length equals 14 residues. The CDR3 DNA reads TGTGCCAGCAGCTTACAGGGCTCTCTGGTCGAGCAGTACTTC. It yields the protein CASSLQGSLVEQYF.

The chain combines TRBV18 with TRBJ2-7, with D perhaps being TRBD1 or TRBD2 (5 bases each). This CDR3 region has 13 residues. Germline V gene sequence: CDR1 KGHSH, CDR2 LQKENI. V lost 0 bases, J lost 5 bases, and 8 bases lay in between. Here the CDR3 reads CASSPPRGDEQYF. DNA of the CDR3: TGTGCCAGCTCACCACCGAGGGGCGACGAGCAGTACTTC.

This chain connects TRBV27 to TRBJ1-4; TRBD1 might be the D (6 bases). CDR3 size: 15 residues. V dropped 5 bases and J dropped 8 bases, with 18 bases sitting between them. Per germline, CDR1 MNHEY and CDR2 SMNVEV (reference sequence). The CDR3 sequence is CASSPKDRVWEKLFF. CDR3 nucleotides: TGTGCCAGCAGTCCTAAGGACAGAGTGTGGGAAAAACTGTTTTTT.

Here the CDR3 reads CASSPRGSYEQYF. The CDR3 DNA reads TGTGCCAGTAGTCCCCGGGGATCCTACGAGCAGTACTTC. The chain joins TRBV19 to TRBJ2-7; D possibly corresponds to TRBD2 (5 bases). Per germline, CDR1 LNHDA and CDR2 SQIVND (reference sequence). CDR3 length: 13 residues. The V end was cut by 5 bases, the J end by 1 base, with 9 bases between.

V and J are TRBV19 and TRBJ2-2; D possibly corresponds to TRBD1 (5 bases). Between the trimmed V and J ends, which lost 3 bases and 5 bases, there was a span of 16 bases. There are 16 residues in the CDR3. Germline lookup yields CDR1 LNHDA and CDR2 SQIVND (reference sequence). The CDR3 nucleotides are TGTGCCAGTAGTATGACCAGGGATGGATATACCGGGGAGCTGTTTTTT. Amino acid sequence: CASSMTRDGYTGELFF.

The chain recombines TRBV29-1 with TRBJ2-3, with D unclear. This CDR3 has 13 residues. From germline, CDR1 is SQVTM and CDR2 ANQGSEA. The ends were cut back, 2 bases at V and 3 bases at J, with 9 bases in the middle. The CDR3 protein is CSVEIQQTDTQYF. The CDR3 DNA follows: TGCAGCGTTGAAATACAGCAAACAGATACGCAGTATTTT.

The V gene is TRBV7-7, the J gene TRBJ2-1, with 10 bases identical to TRBD2. Germline assignment: CDR1 SSHAT and CDR2 FNYEAQ (reference sequence). The CDR3 spans 15 residues. Germline trimming cut 4 bases from V and 5 bases from J; bases unmatched to any gene: 5. The CDR3 DNA is TGTGCCAGCAGCTCCGGGACTAGCGTACACAATGAGCAGTTCTTC. It encodes CASSSGTSVHNEQFF. Full variable domain (outside the CDR3, taken from reference TRBV7-7 and TRBJ2-1): GAGVSQSPRYKVTKRGQDVTLRCDPISSHATLYWYQQALGQGPEFLTYFNYEAQPDKSGLPSDRFSAERPEGSISTLTIQRTEQRDSAMYRCASSSGTSVHNEQFFGPGTRLTVL.

DNA for the CDR3: TGTGCCAGCAGCTTGGGTACTAATGAAAAACTGTTTTTT. It specifies CASSLGTNEKLFF. The gene calls are TRBV5-5 and TRBJ1-4; no clear D gene. V lost 0 bases and J lost 2, with 2 bases in between. The CDR3 totals 13 residues. Germline lookup yields CDR1 SGHKS and CDR2 YYEKEE (reference sequence).

There are a few counts of this clone. J is TRBJ2-7 and V is TRBV21-1; the table's TRBD1 call for D was not verified on the DNA. TRBV21-1 is noted as a pseudogene. This CDR3 is 14 amino acids long. The CDR3 region has the DNA TGTGCCAGCAGCAAAGGGGGACAGGGCTACGAGCAGTACTTC. Protein sequence: CASSKGGQGYEQYF.

The chain links TRBV28 to TRBJ1-2; 9 bases agree with TRBD1. The CDR3 spans 15 residues. Germline lookup yields CDR1 MDHEN and CDR2 SYDVKM. V dropped 5 bases and J dropped 7; count of bases not matched to a gene: 11. This chain's CDR3 is CASSRVGTGGGGYTF. Here the CDR3 DNA reads TGTGCCAGCAGTCGAGTGGGTACAGGGGGCGGTGGCTACACCTTC.

This rearrangement joins TRBV10-3 to TRBJ1-2, with D tentatively TRBD1 (6 bases). Germline V gene sequence: CDR1 ENHRY, CDR2 SYGVKD. The ends were cut back, 6 bases at V and 6 bases at J, with 14 bases in the middle. The CDR3 loop spans 13 amino acids. The CDR3 loop is CAISNNGGNGYTF. CDR3 sequence (DNA): TGTGCCATCAGCAATAATGGGGGCAATGGCTACACCTTC.

This chain connects TRBV15 to TRBJ2-7; 13 nucleotides align to TRBD2. The CDR3 is made up of 17 amino acids. Germline CDR1 LNHNV, CDR2 YYDKDF (reference sequence). The ends lost 1 base at V and 6 bases at J; junction bases unmatched: 9. The CDR3 region is CATSRARTSGRQGEQYF. Written as DNA, the CDR3 is TGTGCCACCAGCAGAGCACGGACTAGCGGGAGACAGGGCGAGCAGTACTTC.

The CDR3 region is CASSSQGATNEKLFF. CDR3 nucleotide sequence: TGTGCCAGCAGCTCCCAGGGGGCAACTAATGAAAAACTGTTTTTT. The chain joins TRBV2 to TRBJ1-4, with TRBD1 matching 7 bases. The CDR3 has 15 residues. Germline assignment: CDR1 SNHLY and CDR2 FYNNEI. The V and J ends lost 6 bases and 0 bases, in that order; junction bases with no gene match: 4.

This clone has only one observation. The chain recombines TRBV11-2 with TRBJ2-5; the D gene is possibly TRBD1 (7 bases). The CDR3 spans 16 residues. V was shortened by 5 bases and J by 3 bases, with 19 bases between the two germline ends. The germline V gene has CDR1 SGHAT and CDR2 FQNNGV. DNA for the CDR3: TGTGCCAGCAGCGGACAGGAGGGACGCTATGAAGAGACCCAGTACTTC. Its translation is CASSGQEGRYEETQYF.

This clone has a single count. The V gene is TRBV19, the J gene TRBJ2-3; 10 positions agree with TRBD2. Trimming took 1 base from V and 6 from J; bases not matched to a gene: 7. CDR3 length equals 16 residues. Looked up from germline, CDR1 is LNHDA and CDR2 is SQIVND (reference sequence). The CDR3 region is CASSIGGSGGRDTQYF. In DNA, the CDR3 is TGTGCCAGTAGTATAGGAGGTAGCGGGGGGAGGGATACGCAGTATTTT.

The chain is built from TRBV5-6 and TRBJ1-2, with TRBD1 as a possible D gene (6 bases). There are 14 residues in the CDR3. Trimming pared 0 bases from V and 1 base from J, leaving 7 bases between. Germline V gives CDR1 SGHDT, CDR2 YYEEEE. In nucleotides, the CDR3 is TGTGCCAGCAGCTTGGAAGGGGGTAACTATGGCTACACCTTC. As protein: CASSLEGGNYGYTF.

The chain carries TRBV14 and TRBJ2-5, with 8 nucleotides matching TRBD2. The tail of the sequence fits TRBJ2-7 better, so the J call may be wrong. CDR3 length equals 13 residues. Germline-derived CDR1 and CDR2 are SGHDN and FVKESK. This CDR3 reads CASSQMTSDEQYF. The CDR3 bases are TGTGCCAGCAGCCAAATGACTAGCGACGAGCAGTACTTC.

The chain links TRBV5-1 to TRBJ1-1; 8 nucleotides match TRBD1. Germline CDR1 SGHRS, CDR2 YFSETQ. The CDR3 totals 15 residues. V gave up 4 bases and J gave up 2 bases; unmatched junction bases: 7. For the CDR3, the DNA is TGCGCCAGCAGCATAGGACAGGGCGACAACACTGAAGCTTTCTTT. Its translation: CASSIGQGDNTEAFF. Full variable domain (outside the CDR3, taken from reference TRBV5-1 and TRBJ1-1): KAGVTQTPRYLIKTRGQQVTLSCSPISGHRSVSWYQQTPGQGLQFLFEYFSETQRNKGNFPGRFSGRQFSNSRSEMNVSTLELGDSALYLCASSIGQGDNTEAFFGQGTRLTVV.

CDR3 loop: CASSLVTVNYGYTF. The CDR3 DNA reads as TGCGCCAGCAGCTTGGTAACGGTCAACTATGGCTACACCTTC. This chain joins TRBV5-1 and TRBJ1-2; unclear D gene. CDR3 size: 14 residues. V lost 0 bases and J 2 bases, leaving 8 bases between the germline ends. Per germline, CDR1 SGHRS and CDR2 YFSETQ.

V and J are TRBV5-1 and TRBJ2-1; a possible D gene is TRBD2 (6 bases). Germline V gene lookup returns CDR1 SGHRS and CDR2 YFSETQ. CDR3 size: 15 residues. Trimming left V 2 bases short and J 8 bases short, with 17 bases between. This CDR3 reads CASSFVAAVNDEQFF. The CDR3 DNA reads TGCGCCAGCAGCTTCGTAGCGGCAGTTAACGATGAGCAGTTCTTC.

The rearrangement links TRBV7-2 to TRBJ2-6, with TRBD2 matching over 10 bases. Germline CDR1 and CDR2: SGHTA and FQGNSA. This CDR3 is built from 18 residues. Germline trimming cut 5 bases from V and 0 bases from J; bases unmatched to any gene: 7. The CDR3 spells CASSRLSGRNSGANVLTF. CDR3 DNA sequence: TGTGCCAGCAGCCGACTTAGCGGGAGGAACTCTGGGGCCAACGTCCTGACTTTC. The whole variable domain, filled in from reference TRBV7-2 and TRBJ2-6, reads GAGVSQSPSNKVTEKGKDVELRCDPISGHTALYWYRQSLGQGLEFLIYFQGNSAPDKSGLPSDRFSAERTGGSVSTLTIQRTQQEDSAVYLCASSRLSGRNSGANVLTFGAGSRLTVL.

J is TRBJ2-1 and V is TRBV11-2; D is perhaps TRBD1 or TRBD2 (6 bases each). Trimming removed 4 bases at V and 2 bases at J, with 18 bases between. The CDR3 is 17 amino acids. The germline CDR1 and CDR2 sequences are SGHAT and FQNNGV. CDR3 amino acids: CASSSGRGPETYNEQFF. CDR3 coding DNA: TGTGCCAGCAGCTCGGGTCGGGGGCCGGAAACCTACAATGAGCAGTTCTTC.

This clone came up once. For the CDR3, the DNA is TGCGCCAGCAGCTTTGGACTAGCGGGAGGGCCAGGAGATACGCAGTATTTT. This gives the protein CASSFGLAGGPGDTQYF. The chain couples TRBV5-1 to TRBJ2-3, with 15 bases matching TRBD2. The germline CDR1 and CDR2 sequences are SGHRS and YFSETQ. This CDR3 is built from 17 residues. The junction had 6 bases not matched to a gene; V was cut back by 2 bases and J by 5 bases.